The 4 T cell receptor beta chains below were found in one sample sequenced in a study of T cell repertoires in aging, cancer and after chemotherapy. TCR beta rearrangements were amplified from peripheral blood genomic DNA. A mixed TRB-A/B primer pool amplified rearranged TRB by multiplex touch-down PCR. TCRdb processed the multiplex PCR reads anew with MiXCR; each CDR3 protein has one entry. The data contain around 15,000 distinct CDR3 sequences, over 45% of them seen just once; the ten biggest clones take up roughly a tenth. The sample was blood. The receptors were gathered from a human donor in good health.

V is TRBV6-4 and J is TRBJ2-6; D call uncertain. This CDR3 region has 13 residues. V lost 4 bases and J 9 bases, leaving 10 bases between the germline ends. CDR1 and CDR2 (germline): MRHNA, SNTAGT. CDR3 amino acids: CASSAKGNNVLTF. The CDR3 nucleotides are TGTGCCAGCAGTGCTAAGGGTAACAACGTCCTGACTTTC.

This rearrangement joins TRBV6-5 to TRBJ1-1; no clear D. V was pared by 6 bases and J by 1 base, with 15 bases between. Germline-derived CDR1 and CDR2 are MNHEY and SVGAGI. The CDR3 is 15 amino acids. CDR3 nucleotide sequence: TGTGCCAGCAGCCCGACTTTCAATTGGAACACTGAAGCTTTCTTT. Protein: CASSPTFNWNTEAFF.

CDR3 coding DNA: TGCAGCGTTGAAGTCCTGGAGAGCTATGGCTACACCTTC. This sequence encodes CSVEVLESYGYTF. The chain recombines TRBV29-1 with TRBJ1-2; unclear D gene. Germline lookup yields CDR1 SQVTM and CDR2 ANQGSEA. The CDR3 loop spans 13 amino acids. Between the trimmed V and J ends, which lost 1 base and 4 bases, there was a span of 10 bases.

This chain connects TRBV6-5 to TRBJ2-7; D call uncertain. Germline V CDR1 and CDR2: MNHEY, SVGAGI. CDR3 size: 13 residues. Trimming took off 5 bases at V and 9 bases at J, with 17 bases between the two ends. CDR3 DNA: TGTGCCAGCAGTGAGACCCCCGTCCACGGGCAGTACTTC. Protein sequence: CASSETPVHGQYF.